Presented here are 12 T cell receptor beta chains from one specimen sequenced in a study of blood T cell repertoires in COVID-19 (dated by TCRdb to the early 2020s). Receptor amplification or capture employed the immunoSEQ multiplex PCR assay. Here the immuneACCESS table is served through TCRdb, limited to in-frame sequences with V and J called. Missing clones are a known gap in these copies; in checked studies unresolved V genes cover under half, and the rest lacks a known reason. The sample yields 170,000 or so clones; 84% were counted once. The ten largest clones represent 13% to 15% of the sample. Sequenced material: peripheral blood. The receptors were gathered from a man younger than 35 with active or convalescent COVID-19.

For this clone: Its ends do not fully match the called genes, so a read error is possible. The genes are TRBV6-5 and TRBJ1-3; TRBD1 matches at 11 bases. Germline CDR1 is MNHEY and CDR2 is SVGAGI. The CDR3 runs to 16 residues. CDR3 region: CASSYGTGGPGNTIYF. As DNA, the CDR3 is TGTGCCAGTAGTTATGGGACAGGGGGTCCTGGAAACACCATATATTTT.

This clone was recorded a few times. The J gene is TRBJ1-5, the V gene TRBV27, with 7 positions matching TRBD1. The CDR3 covers 15 residues. With 4 bases clipped from V and 5 bases from J, the junction kept 8 bases outside the gene matches. The germline CDR1 and CDR2 sequences are MNHEY and SMNVEV (reference sequence). In DNA form, the CDR3 reads TGTGCCAGCAGTTCGACAGGGAAGGGCTATCAGCCCCAGCATTTT. It translates to CASSSTGKGYQPQHF.

The chain is built from TRBV11-2 and TRBJ1-4, with 7 bases identical to TRBD1. The junction had 14 bases not matched to a gene; V was cut back by 5 bases and J by 8 bases. The CDR3 totals 16 residues. Germline V gene lookup returns CDR1 SGHAT and CDR2 FQNNGV. In DNA, the CDR3 is TGTGCCAGCAGCAGCCAAAGGCGTCCAGGGGGAGAAAAACTGTTTTTT. This translates into CASSSQRRPGGEKLFF.

CDR3 amino acids: CASSQWSSSYEQYF. DNA of the CDR3: TGTGCCAGCAGCCAATGGTCTAGCTCCTACGAGCAGTACTTC. This chain uses TRBV3-1 (or the pseudogene TRBV3-2) with TRBJ2-7; no clear D gene. The germline V gene encodes CDR1 LGHDT and CDR2 YNNKEL (reference sequence). The CDR3 is made up of 14 amino acids. Trimming pared 2 bases from V and 0 bases from J, leaving 8 bases between.

This chain links TRBV27 with TRBJ2-1, with D possibly matching TRBD1 (5 bases). The CDR3 spans 14 residues. Germline values: CDR1 MNHEY, CDR2 SMNVEV (reference sequence). V was shortened by 2 bases and J by 11 bases, with 16 bases between the two germline ends. This CDR3 is CASSLSMTAIQQFF. The CDR3 region has the DNA TGTGCCAGCAGTTTAAGTATGACAGCAATACAGCAGTTCTTC.

This clone was picked up one time. The chain recombines TRBV28 with TRBJ2-2; D gene ambiguous. Trimming shortened V by 7 bases and J by 3 bases, and 9 bases separated the two germline ends. The CDR3 spans 13 residues. Germline-derived CDR1 and CDR2 are MDHEN and SYDVKM. As DNA, the CDR3 is TGTGCCAGCAACCCCGGGTACACCGGGGAGCTGTTTTTT. Translating it yields CASNPGYTGELFF.

The chain employs TRBV7-6 and TRBJ2-1; the D gene is possibly TRBD2 (6 bases). Per germline, CDR1 SGHVS and CDR2 FNYEAQ. The V end lost 5 bases, the J end lost 6 bases, and 14 bases lay between the germline ends. The CDR3 contains 14 residues. The chain's CDR3 is CASSTSGGSNEQFF. The CDR3 coding sequence is TGTGCCAGCAGCACTTCTGGGGGGAGCAATGAGCAGTTCTTC.

This sequence joins TRBV7-2 and TRBJ1-3; D unclear. Trimming took 1 base from V and 5 from J, leaving 12 bases between them. There are 15 residues in the CDR3. The germline V gene has CDR1 SGHTA and CDR2 FQGNSA. CDR3 sequence: CASSLVLGVRNTIYF. CDR3 DNA sequence: TGTGCCAGCAGCTTAGTTCTGGGCGTAAGAAACACCATATATTTT.

There are a few counts of this clone. V is TRBV28 and J is TRBJ2-2; possible D gene TRBD2, 5 bases. The V end was cut by 2 bases, the J end by 2 bases, with 30 bases between. Germline CDR1 is MDHEN and CDR2 is SYDVKM. CDR3 length: 22 amino acids. In nucleotides, the CDR3 is TGTGCCAGCAGTTTAGGAGGACCCACCTACTCACTAGAAGAGATTAACACCGGGGAGCTGTTTTTT. Translating it yields CASSLGGPTYSLEEINTGELFF.

This chain connects TRBV10-3 to TRBJ2-3, with 7 bases that match TRBD1. Germline CDR1 and CDR2: ENHRY and SYGVKD. The junction had 13 bases not matched to a gene; V was cut back by 7 bases and J by 6 bases. CDR3 length equals 15 residues. The CDR3 DNA sequence: TGTGCCATCAAGGCTCCGGACAGGTACACGGATACGCAGTATTTT. Residues: CAIKAPDRYTDTQYF.

The chain has TRBV7-6 and TRBJ1-4; a weak D match, TRBD1 (6 bases). Deletions cut 5 bases from V and 5 bases from J, with 15 bases between. The germline gives CDR1 SGHVS, CDR2 FNYEAQ. This CDR3 is 15 amino acids long. CDR3 amino acids: CASSAWTVANEKLFF. CDR3 coding DNA: TGTGCCAGCAGCGCGTGGACAGTGGCAAATGAAAAACTGTTTTTT.

The CDR3 loop reads CASSESGLRNEQFF. As DNA, the CDR3 is TGCGCCAGCAGTGAGTCCGGACTCCGCAATGAGCAGTTCTTC. The chain recombines TRBV10-1 with TRBJ2-1; possibly TRBD2 for D (5 bases). Germline-derived CDR1 and CDR2 are WNHNN and SYGVQD (reference sequence). The CDR3 runs to 14 residues. The V end was cut by 0 bases, the J end by 6 bases, with 9 bases between.